These 32 T cell receptor beta chains originate from one sample sequenced in a study of identical twins. TCRdb reprocessed the 5' RACE reads with MiXCR, giving one entry per CDR3 protein. Counted here are fewer than 250,000 distinct CDR3 sequences, approximately 15% occurring once; the ten biggest clones make up over 35%. This same sample was also taken into another study, of T cells expressing NK-cell markers.

Sample: CD8+ T cells sorted from blood. These TCRs come from a woman aged 18-29 years in good health.

This clonotype was detected only a few times. The chain uses TRBV11-3 and TRBJ1-1; D unresolved. Trimming removed 5 bases at V and 0 bases at J, with 4 bases between. The CDR3 runs to 12 residues. Germline-derived CDR1 and CDR2 are SGHNT and YENEEA. CDR3 protein: CASSVLNTEAFF. CDR3 DNA sequence: TGTGCCAGCAGCGTATTGAACACTGAAGCTTTCTTT.

The chain combines TRBV6-1 with TRBJ2-6; D unclear. V was cut by 2 bases and J by 5 bases, with 1 base left in between. Germline V gene sequence: CDR1 MNHNS, CDR2 SASEGT. The CDR3 length is 12 residues. The CDR3 spells CASSEWANVLTF. CDR3 nucleotide sequence: TGTGCCAGCAGTGAATGGGCCAACGTCCTGACTTTC.

This clonotype has a single count. The chain is built from TRBV27 and TRBJ2-1; TRBD1 aligns across 8 bases. CDR1 and CDR2 (germline): MNHEY, SMNVEV (reference sequence). Trimming took 5 bases from V and 4 from J; bases not matched to a gene: 7. The CDR3 runs 15 residues. The CDR3: CASSLWTGRYNEQFF. For the CDR3, the DNA is TGTGCCAGCAGTCTCTGGACAGGGCGATACAATGAGCAGTTCTTC.

This clonotype appeared a few times. The chain links TRBV6-1 to TRBJ2-1; TRBD2 might be the D (6 bases). Germline CDR1 MNHNS, CDR2 SASEGT. This CDR3 region has 14 residues. The V end was cut by 2 bases, the J end by 7 bases, with 12 bases between. Written as DNA, the CDR3 is TGTGCCAGCAGTGAATGGGCGGGGTTAAATGAGCAGTTCTTC. It specifies CASSEWAGLNEQFF.

The V call is TRBV7-9, the J call TRBJ2-3; D unresolved. This CDR3 contains 14 residues. Germline CDR1 is SEHNR and CDR2 is FQNEAQ (reference sequence). The V end was cut by 1 base, the J end by 4 bases, with 9 bases between. Written as DNA, the CDR3 is TGTGCCAGCAGCTTAGTTGGCAATTCAGATACGCAGTATTTT. The encoded protein is CASSLVGNSDTQYF.

The sample holds a few counts of this clonotype. The chain is built from TRBV27 and TRBJ2-3; a possible D gene is TRBD2 (5 bases). The CDR3 length is 12 residues. CDR1 MNHEY and CDR2 SMNVEV come from the germline V gene (reference sequence). Trimming removed 5 bases from V and 11 bases from J, with 14 bases in between. The CDR3 protein is CASSPPGGEQYF. DNA for the CDR3: TGTGCCAGCAGTCCCCCTGGAGGAGAGCAGTATTTT.

In its sample, this clonotype was seen a few times. This chain links TRBV4-3 with TRBJ1-1; D is unclear. There are 15 residues in the CDR3. V shed 1 base and J shed 2 bases, with 11 bases lying between them. Germline assignment: CDR1 LGHNA and CDR2 YSLEER. The CDR3: CASSQVTGVNTEAFF. The CDR3 DNA is TGCGCCAGCAGCCAAGTCACCGGGGTAAACACTGAAGCTTTCTTT.

The rearrangement joins TRBV12-3 or TRBV12-4 to TRBJ2-2, with no clear D. V lost 0 bases and J 5 bases, leaving 7 bases between the germline ends. This CDR3 has 14 amino acids. In nucleotides, the CDR3 is TGTGCCAGCAGTTTAGCGCCAGTAACCGGGGAGCTGTTTTTT. Translated, it gives CASSLAPVTGELFF.

This clonotype was detected a few times. This rearrangement joins TRBV6-5 to TRBJ2-1; 10 nucleotides line up with TRBD2. This CDR3 contains 15 residues. Trimming took 4 bases from V and 6 from J; bases not matched to a gene: 6. Germline CDR1 and CDR2: MNHEY and SVGAGI. CDR3 coding DNA: TGTGCCAGCAGTTTCAGCGGGGGGGCCGCCAATGAGCAGTTCTTC. This codes for CASSFSGGAANEQFF.

This clonotype turned up a few times. The genes are TRBV4-3 and TRBJ2-7, with D hard to call. Trimming removed 4 bases at V and 5 bases at J, with 18 bases between. This CDR3 has 15 residues. Germline V lookup: CDR1 LGHNA, CDR2 YSLEER. As DNA, the CDR3 is TGCGCCAGCAGCCCACAAGTAGGGCGTGGGGACGAGCAGTACTTC. It codes for CASSPQVGRGDEQYF.

The chain has TRBV12-3 or TRBV12-4 and TRBJ2-5; tentatively, D is TRBD2 (5 bases). The V end lost 2 bases, the J end lost 5 bases, and 15 bases lay between the germline ends. The CDR3 runs 15 residues. CDR3 residues: CASSLWPDKRETQYF. In nucleotides, the CDR3 is TGTGCCAGCAGTTTATGGCCCGACAAGCGGGAGACCCAGTACTTC.

This clonotype was found a few times. The CDR3 DNA is TGTGCCATCAGTGAGCCGACAGGGGTTTCCTACAATGAGCAGTTCTTC. As protein: CAISEPTGVSYNEQFF. V gene TRBV10-3 combines with J gene TRBJ2-1; TRBD1 matches at 8 bases. The trim removed 2 bases at V and 1 base at J, leaving 4 bases unmatched. The germline V gene has CDR1 ENHRY and CDR2 SYGVKD. The CDR3 runs to 16 residues.

This clonotype was observed a handful of times. This chain uses TRBV20-1 with TRBJ2-1, with D perhaps TRBD2 (6 bases). The V and J ends lost 6 bases and 0 bases respectively, with 12 bases between them. CDR3 length: 14 amino acids. Germline V gene data show CDR1 as DFQATT and CDR2 as SNEGSKA (reference sequence). CDR3: CSAEGTSSYNEQFF. The CDR3 DNA reads TGCAGTGCGGAGGGGACGAGCTCCTACAATGAGCAGTTCTTC.

This clonotype has a handful of counts. The gene calls are TRBV28 and TRBJ1-2; no reliable D call. CDR1 is MDHEN, CDR2 SYDVKM, per germline. This CDR3 has 11 amino acids. The germline V and J ends were trimmed by 4 bases and 8 bases, with 8 bases remaining between them. CDR3 residues: CASSSVWGYTF. In DNA, the CDR3 is TGTGCCAGCAGTTCAGTGTGGGGCTACACCTTC.

This clonotype was observed a few times. This chain joins TRBV20-1 and TRBJ2-3, with 10 positions matching TRBD2. This CDR3 region has 17 residues. The junction had 9 bases not matched to a gene; V was cut back by 1 base and J by 2 bases. Germline V gene sequence: CDR1 DFQATT, CDR2 SNEGSKA (reference sequence). The CDR3: CSARARATSGNTDTQYF. In nucleotides, the CDR3 is TGCAGTGCTAGAGCTCGGGCTACTAGCGGGAACACAGATACGCAGTATTTT.

This chain uses TRBV11-3 with TRBJ1-1; the D gene is possibly TRBD1 (6 bases). Trimming took off 5 bases at V and 8 bases at J, with 15 bases between the two ends. Germline V gene lookup returns CDR1 SGHNT and CDR2 YENEEA. The CDR3 contains 13 residues. CDR3: CASSPNSGAEAFF. The CDR3 DNA reads as TGTGCCAGCAGCCCGAATTCGGGGGCGGAAGCTTTCTTT.

This clonotype was detected a few times. This chain links TRBV9 with TRBJ2-1; no clear D. The CDR3 is 15 amino acids. From germline, CDR1 is SGDLS and CDR2 YYNGEE. V gave up 3 bases and J gave up 5 bases, with 15 bases separating them. The CDR3 protein is CASSGNGFNDNEQFF. The DNA for the CDR3 is TGTGCCAGCAGCGGAAATGGGTTTAACGACAATGAGCAGTTCTTC.

The chain is built from TRBV12-3 or TRBV12-4 and TRBJ1-1, with D hard to call. There are 17 residues in the CDR3. V was trimmed by 2 bases and J by 3 bases, leaving 19 bases between them. DNA of the CDR3: TGTGCCAGCAGTTTACGCCTAGTTACGGAGACCTACACTGAAGCTTTCTTT. Translating gives CASSLRLVTETYTEAFF.

A few counts support this clonotype. The V gene is TRBV30, the J gene TRBJ2-5; TRBD1 matches 10 bases. Germline loops: CDR1 GTSNPN, CDR2 SVGIG (reference sequence). V was clipped by 1 base and J by 4 bases; unmatched bases: 6. This CDR3 has 15 amino acids. CDR3 coding DNA: TGTGCCTGGAGTGGGACAGGGGGAACGGGAGAGACCCAGTACTTC. This sequence encodes CAWSGTGGTGETQYF.

The chain links TRBV12-3 or TRBV12-4 to TRBJ2-1, with D maybe TRBD2 (6 bases). This CDR3 spans 15 amino acids. V shed 2 bases and J shed 2 bases, with 10 bases lying between them. The chain's CDR3 is CASSLTAGPYNEQFF. CDR3 coding DNA: TGTGCCAGCAGTTTAACGGCGGGGCCCTACAATGAGCAGTTCTTC.

In its sample, this clonotype was seen a few times. The chain recombines TRBV12-3 or TRBV12-4 with TRBJ2-3; D is unclear. The CDR3 extends over 12 amino acids. Trimming cost V 2 bases and J 5 bases, with 5 bases left between them. In DNA form, the CDR3 reads TGTGCCAGCAGTTTACGAGGAGATACGCAGTATTTT. This encodes CASSLRGDTQYF.

This clonotype was observed a handful of times. The gene calls are TRBV7-8 and TRBJ2-7, with TRBD1 matching over 9 bases. The length of the CDR3 is 13 residues. Germline assignment: CDR1 SGHVS and CDR2 FQNEAQ. V lost 5 bases, J lost 6 bases, and 5 bases stayed unmatched. The CDR3 is CASSHTGGREQYF. As DNA, the CDR3 is TGTGCCAGCAGCCATACAGGGGGCCGCGAGCAGTACTTC.

The chain has TRBV6-5 and TRBJ1-4; D is uncertain. Germline CDR1 reads MNHEY; CDR2 reads SVGAGI. With 0 bases removed from V and 8 bases from J, the gap between germline ends came to 16 bases. The CDR3 length is 16 residues. The CDR3 bases are TGTGCCAGCAGTTACTCGCTGGGGTCGAAGCAGGAAAAACTGTTTTTT. Its protein product is CASSYSLGSKQEKLFF.

The rearrangement joins TRBV6-5 to TRBJ1-1, with 7 bases lining up with TRBD1. Germline V gives CDR1 MNHEY, CDR2 SVGAGI. The CDR3 consists of 12 residues. V trimming: 5 bases; J trimming: 5 bases; junction bases outside the gene matches: 2. As DNA, the CDR3 is TGTGCCAGCAGTCCGGGACAGACTGAAGCTTTCTTT. Translating gives CASSPGQTEAFF.

The J gene is TRBJ2-3, the V gene TRBV7-9, with D possibly being TRBD1 or TRBD2 (5 bases each). V was clipped by 5 bases and J by 0 bases, with 12 bases between them. CDR3 length: 15 residues. Germline CDR1 is SEHNR and CDR2 is FQNEAQ (reference sequence). CDR3 sequence (DNA): TGTGCCAGCAGCACCGGGACGGCTAGCACAGATACGCAGTATTTT. Translating it yields CASSTGTASTDTQYF.

J is TRBJ1-1 and V is TRBV6-2 or TRBV6-3, with D possibly TRBD1 on 5 matching bases. V gave up 6 bases and J gave up 3 bases, with 14 bases separating them. The CDR3 is 14 amino acids. Germline assignment: CDR1 MNHEY and CDR2 SVGEGT. DNA for the CDR3: TGTGCCAGCAGCCTCACGGGGGGTGACACTGAAGCTTTCTTT. Its protein product is CASSLTGGDTEAFF.

This clonotype was recorded many times. The chain's CDR3 is CASSEAKEAYNEQFF. The CDR3 nucleotides read TGTGCCAGCAGTGAAGCGAAGGAGGCTTACAATGAGCAGTTCTTC. The chain couples TRBV6-1 to TRBJ2-1; possible D gene TRBD2, 5 bases. V lost 0 bases and J 4 bases, leaving 10 bases between the germline ends. Germline values: CDR1 MNHNS, CDR2 SASEGT. There are 15 residues in the CDR3.

In its sample, this clonotype was seen a few times. The J gene is TRBJ2-1, the V gene TRBV27; tentatively, D is TRBD1 or TRBD2 (5 bases each). V was shortened by 8 bases and J by 3 bases, with 8 bases between the two germline ends. Germline V gene lookup returns CDR1 MNHEY and CDR2 SMNVEV (reference sequence). The CDR3 is 12 residues long. Here the CDR3 reads CASWDGYNEQFF. Written as DNA, the CDR3 is TGTGCCAGCTGGGACGGCTACAATGAGCAGTTCTTC.

V is TRBV12-3 or TRBV12-4 and J is TRBJ2-3; no clear D gene. The CDR3 runs 17 residues. Trimming cost V 5 bases and J 3 bases, with 21 bases left between them. CDR3 residues: CASSPGRGKAPTDTQYF. Here the CDR3 DNA reads TGTGCCAGCAGTCCCGGTCGTGGTAAAGCGCCGACAGATACGCAGTATTTT.

The chain combines TRBV25-1 with TRBJ2-5; the D call may be TRBD1 or TRBD2 (5 bases each). This CDR3 is 13 amino acids long. CDR1 is MGHDK and CDR2 is SYGVNS in the germline V gene. The V and J ends lost 6 bases and 5 bases respectively, with 13 bases between them. The CDR3: CASSPWGLETQYF. For the CDR3, the DNA is TGTGCCAGCAGCCCTTGGGGGTTGGAGACCCAGTACTTC.

This clonotype was recorded a few times. The chain uses TRBV6-5 and TRBJ2-3, with D possibly matching TRBD2 (7 bases). This CDR3 has 16 amino acids. Trimming cost V 2 bases and J 3 bases, with 15 bases left between them. In germline, CDR1 is MNHEY, CDR2 SVGAGI. The CDR3 coding sequence is TGTGCCAGCAGTTACGACGGGGGGCTAGGGACAGATACGCAGTATTTT. As protein: CASSYDGGLGTDTQYF.

This clonotype was recorded many times. The chain is built from TRBV29-1 and TRBJ2-7; 8 bases agree with TRBD1. Trimming removed 5 bases from V and 0 bases from J; junction bases left unmatched: 3. CDR3 length: 13 residues. CDR1 is SQVTM, CDR2 ANQGSEA, per germline. The CDR3 DNA follows: TGCAGCGTTTGGGACAGGTCCTCCTACGAGCAGTACTTC. Encoded protein: CSVWDRSSYEQYF.